This T cell receptor (beta chain) was sequenced in a study of vaccination and CD4 T cells after COVID-19. Study at large: Post-diagnosis, post-COVID samples were collected after a median around 100 days, ranging 35 to 161. For post-vaccine samples, collection took place a median about 70 days after dose two, ranging from 14 to 241. In culture, cells were exposed to overlapping spike peptides from SARS-CoV-2, HCoV-NL63, HCoV-OC43 and HCoV-229E.

Treatment meaning: approximately nine-day PBMC culture with coronavirus spike peptide pools or control peptides (ViraFEST assay). Unexposed donor CD4+ T cells predated the COVID-19 pandemic, collected 2011-2018. Regarding this clonotype: The antigen remains undetermined.

The CDR3 contains 12 residues. Germline values: CDR1 MNHEY, CDR2 SMNVEV (reference sequence). The ends were cut back, 8 bases at V and 5 bases at J, with 12 bases in the middle. Researchers used the Oncomine TCR Beta short-read assay to sequence DNA from cultured CD4+ T cells. Investigators isolated genomic DNA from cultured CD4+ T cells. TCRdb reanalysed the PCR reads using MiXCR and keeps one entry per CDR3 protein. The table includes 8,000 to 10,000 distinct CDR3 sequences, roughly a third detected once. The chain has TRBV27 and TRBJ1-1, with D possibly TRBD1 on 5 matching bases. The specimen sequenced was CD4+ T cells from blood, cultured in vitro. The TCR originated in a human donor in good health. The CDR3 bases are TGTGCCAGCGGGAGGGGCTGGACTGAAGCTTTCTTT. This sequence encodes CASGRGWTEAFF.